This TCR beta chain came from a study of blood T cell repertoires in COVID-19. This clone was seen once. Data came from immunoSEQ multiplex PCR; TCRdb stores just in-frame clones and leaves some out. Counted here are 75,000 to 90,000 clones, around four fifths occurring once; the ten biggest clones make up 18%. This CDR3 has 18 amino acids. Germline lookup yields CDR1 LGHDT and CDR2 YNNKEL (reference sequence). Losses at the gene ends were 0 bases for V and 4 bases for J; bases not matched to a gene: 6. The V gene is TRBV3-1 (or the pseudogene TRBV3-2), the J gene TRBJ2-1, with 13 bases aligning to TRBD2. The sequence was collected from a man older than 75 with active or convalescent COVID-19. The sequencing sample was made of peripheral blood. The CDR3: CASSQDQTSGRNYNEQFF. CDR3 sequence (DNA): TGTGCCAGCAGCCAAGATCAGACTAGCGGGAGGAATTACAATGAGCAGTTCTTC.